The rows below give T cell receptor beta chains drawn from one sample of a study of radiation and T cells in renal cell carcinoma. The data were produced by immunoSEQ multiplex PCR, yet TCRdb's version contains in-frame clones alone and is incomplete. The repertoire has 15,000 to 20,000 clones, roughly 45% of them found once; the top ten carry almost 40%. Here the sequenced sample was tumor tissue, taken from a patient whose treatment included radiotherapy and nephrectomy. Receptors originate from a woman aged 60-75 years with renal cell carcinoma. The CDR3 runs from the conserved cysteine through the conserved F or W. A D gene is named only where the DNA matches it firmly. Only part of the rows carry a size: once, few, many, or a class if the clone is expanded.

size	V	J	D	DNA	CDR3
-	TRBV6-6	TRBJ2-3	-	TGTGCCAGCACTCGGGGGGCAGCTACAGATACGCAGTATTTT	CASTRGAATDTQYF
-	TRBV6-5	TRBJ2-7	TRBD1	TGTGCCAGCAGCACTCCGGGACAGGGGTTCTACGAGCAGTACTTC	CASSTPGQGFYEQYF
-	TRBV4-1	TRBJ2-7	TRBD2	TGCGCCAGCAGCCAAGATATGACTAGCGGGAGGATCGAGTACTTC	CASSQDMTSGRIEYF
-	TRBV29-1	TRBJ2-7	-	TGCAGCGTCCTGGTCTCGGGAACTACCTACGAGCAGTACTTC	CSVLVSGTTYEQYF
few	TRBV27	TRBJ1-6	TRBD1	TGTGCCAGCTGCCCGGGACAGGGCTATTCACCCCTCCACTTT	CASCPGQGYSPLHF
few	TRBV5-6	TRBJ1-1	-	TGTGCCAGCAGCTTTAATATGGAAAGCGCTGAAGCTTTCTTT	CASSFNMESAEAFF
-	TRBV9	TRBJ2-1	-	TGTGCCAGCAGCTTACGTCCGGGCAATGAGCAGTTCTTC	CASSLRPGNEQFF
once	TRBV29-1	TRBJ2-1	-	TGCAGCGTTGATCGGGCTCACTACAATGAGCAGTTCTTC	CSVDRAHYNEQFF
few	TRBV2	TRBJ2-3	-	TGTGCCAGCAGTTTAGTAGTCGGCGGGATCTCTACAGATACGCAGTATTTT	CASSLVVGGISTDTQYF
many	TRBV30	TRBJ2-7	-	TGTGCCTGGAGTTCTGGGAGTAAGTACGAGCAGTACTTC	CAWSSGSKYEQYF
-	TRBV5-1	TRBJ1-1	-	TGCGCCAGCAGCTTGGAGCCAGGAGTACTGAACACTGAAGCTTTCTTT	CASSLEPGVLNTEAFF